This T cell receptor (beta chain) was documented in a study of somatic mutations in cytotoxic T cells in rheumatoid arthritis. Clones were sequenced by immunoSEQ multiplex PCR, and TCRdb holds only the in-frame ones, with some missing. The sample records 15,000 to 20,000 clones, approximately 80% being singletons. Per the germline V gene, CDR1 is SEHNR and CDR2 is FQNEAQ (reference sequence). The CDR3 runs to 11 residues. V lost 1 base to trimming and J lost 7 bases, with 4 bases between them. The TCR originated in an adult with rheumatoid arthritis. The sequenced sample consisted of CD8+ T cells sorted from blood. The genes are TRBV7-9 and TRBJ2-5; D gene uncertain. CDR3 DNA sequence: TGTGCCAGCAGCTTAGAACGGACCCAGTACTTC. It translates to CASSLERTQYF. The full variable domain, in which reference TRBV7-9 and TRBJ2-5 provide the parts outside the CDR3, is DTGVSQNPRHKITKRGQNVTFRCDPISEHNRLYWYRQTLGQGPEFLTYFQNEAQLEKSRLLSDRFSAERPKGSFSTLEIQRTEQGDSAMYLCASSLERTQYFGPGTRLLVL.